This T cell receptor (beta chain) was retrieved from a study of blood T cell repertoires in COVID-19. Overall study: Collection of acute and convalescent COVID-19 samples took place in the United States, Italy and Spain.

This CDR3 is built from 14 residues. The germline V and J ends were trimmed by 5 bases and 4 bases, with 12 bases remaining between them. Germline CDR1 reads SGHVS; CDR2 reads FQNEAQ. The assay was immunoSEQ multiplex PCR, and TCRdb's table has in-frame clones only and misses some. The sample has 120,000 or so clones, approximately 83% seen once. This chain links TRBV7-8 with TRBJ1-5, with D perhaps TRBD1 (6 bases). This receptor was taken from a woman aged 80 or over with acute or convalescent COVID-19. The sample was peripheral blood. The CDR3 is CASSTQGANQPQHF. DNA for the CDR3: TGTGCCAGCAGCACACAGGGAGCAAATCAGCCCCAGCATTTT.